The 27 T cell receptor beta chains listed next were all sequenced from one sample in a study of OX40 agonist ivuxolimab in advanced cancers. The method was immunoSEQ multiplex PCR; TCRdb's version includes in-frame clones alone and lacks a portion of them. The table shows approximately 59,000 clones, with about 85% occurring only once. This sample comprised CD4+ or CD8+ T cells sorted from blood, obtained in a trial of the OX40 agonist ivuxolimab. The receptors were sampled from an adult with an advanced solid tumor such as melanoma, head and neck, liver or kidney cancer.

The rearrangement links TRBV28 to TRBJ2-3, with 7 nucleotides matching TRBD2. The CDR3 sequence is 15 residues long. CDR1 is MDHEN and CDR2 is SYDVKM in the germline V gene. The V gene end was trimmed by 5 bases and the J gene end by 5 bases; junction bases not matched to a gene: 10. In DNA, the CDR3 is TGTGCCAGCAGTGGTTTGGGCGGGAGTGGAGATACGCAGTATTTT. Protein product: CASSGLGGSGDTQYF.

CDR3 in amino acids: CASRSRLNTEAFF. The CDR3 nucleotides read TGCGCCAGCAGGTCCAGATTGAACACTGAAGCTTTCTTT. This rearrangement joins TRBV5-1 to TRBJ1-1; D uncertain. Germline V CDR1 and CDR2: SGHRS, YFSETQ. The CDR3 sequence is 13 residues long. Trimming left V 5 bases short and J 0 bases short, with 8 bases between.

V and J are TRBV7-3 and TRBJ2-7, with 8 bases identical to TRBD2. The CDR3 runs 13 residues. The germline CDR1 and CDR2 sequences are SGHTA and FQGTGA. V shed 4 bases, J shed 4 bases, and the junction held 3 bases outside the gene matches. The chain's CDR3 is CASSSLAGYEQYF. The CDR3 nucleotides read TGTGCCAGCAGCTCCCTAGCGGGTTACGAGCAGTACTTC.

V is TRBV6-5 and J is TRBJ2-2, with a tentative D call TRBD1 (6 bases). This CDR3 region has 14 residues. Deletions cut 5 bases from V and 2 bases from J, with 9 bases between. CDR1 and CDR2 (germline): MNHEY, SVGAGI. CDR3 region: CASSNRVNTGELFF. Written as DNA, the CDR3 is TGTGCCAGCAGTAACAGGGTTAACACCGGGGAGCTGTTTTTT.

CDR3: CASSETGTRNGELFF. As DNA, the CDR3 is TGTGCCAGCAGTGAAACCGGGACTAGAAACGGGGAGCTGTTTTTT. V usage is TRBV2 and J usage is TRBJ2-2, with 8 bases that match TRBD2. Germline V gene sequence: CDR1 SNHLY, CDR2 FYNNEI. The CDR3 is made up of 15 amino acids. With 2 bases clipped from V and 7 bases from J, the junction kept 6 bases outside the gene matches.

This clone came up once. This sequence joins TRBV4-2 and TRBJ2-3; 8 bases agree with TRBD2. The CDR3 spans 16 residues. V was pared by 1 base and J by 4 bases, with 7 bases of the junction left unmatched. Germline-derived CDR1 and CDR2 are LGHNA and YNFKEQ. CDR3 amino acids: CASSQGTAGVPDTQYF. The CDR3 DNA reads as TGTGCCAGCAGCCAAGGGACAGCGGGAGTTCCAGATACGCAGTATTTT.

This chain uses TRBV11-2 with TRBJ1-2, with D perhaps TRBD1 (5 bases). Trimming pared 2 bases from V and 2 bases from J, leaving 9 bases between. CDR3 length: 14 residues. The germline V gene has CDR1 SGHAT and CDR2 FQNNGV. The CDR3 region is CASSLYPGNYGYTF. For the CDR3, the DNA is TGTGCCAGCAGCTTATATCCAGGGAACTATGGCTACACCTTC.

The chain links TRBV7-2 to TRBJ2-3; D uncertain. Trimming took 4 bases from V and 6 from J, leaving 5 bases between them. Per germline, CDR1 SGHTA and CDR2 FQGNSA. The CDR3 has 11 residues. This CDR3 is CASSSRDTQYF. In DNA, the CDR3 is TGTGCCAGCAGCTCCCGGGATACGCAGTATTTT.

CDR3 sequence reads: CASTPGGSAKNIQYF. CDR3 nucleotides: TGTGCCAGCACACCCGGGGGATCGGCCAAAAACATTCAGTACTTC. V usage is TRBV6-1 and J usage is TRBJ2-4; the D gene is possibly TRBD2 (6 bases). V was cut by 7 bases and J by 1 base, with 14 bases left in between. The germline CDR1 and CDR2 sequences are MNHNS and SASEGT. This CDR3 is built from 15 residues.

The rearrangement joins TRBV27 to TRBJ2-1, with 13 bases fitting TRBD2. In germline, CDR1 is MNHEY, CDR2 SMNVEV (reference sequence). This CDR3 contains 18 residues. The J segment lost 9 bases and the V segment lost 3 bases, leaving 14 bases of the junction unmatched. This CDR3 reads CASSFGTSGIWAQGEQFF. The CDR3 coding sequence is TGTGCCAGCAGTTTTGGGACTAGCGGGATTTGGGCCCAGGGTGAGCAGTTCTTC.

V is TRBV7-2 and J is TRBJ2-5, with TRBD1 matching over 9 bases. The CDR3 spans 16 residues. V shed 5 bases, J shed 3 bases, and the junction held 10 bases outside the gene matches. Germline V lookup: CDR1 SGHTA, CDR2 FQGNSA. The CDR3 region is CASSPGQGRIKETQYF. The CDR3 DNA follows: TGTGCCAGCAGCCCCGGACAGGGGCGCATAAAAGAGACCCAGTACTTC.

The chain employs TRBV28 and TRBJ2-3; the D is unclear. In germline, CDR1 is MDHEN, CDR2 SYDVKM. This CDR3 region has 10 residues. V shed 11 bases and J shed 6 bases, with 9 bases lying between them. In DNA, the CDR3 is TGTGCCGGTTTCTGCGATACGCAGTATTTT. Protein: CAGFCDTQYF.

V usage is TRBV9 and J usage is TRBJ2-5; 10 bases are shared with TRBD1. Looked up from germline, CDR1 is SGDLS and CDR2 is YYNGEE. This CDR3 spans 15 amino acids. The trim removed 8 bases at V and 5 bases at J, leaving 12 bases unmatched. The CDR3 region has the DNA TGTGCCAGTGCAAGGACAGGGGGGATGGGGGAGACCCAGTACTTC. It encodes CASARTGGMGETQYF.

The V call is TRBV5-1, the J call TRBJ2-1, with 10 bases aligning to TRBD2. Germline-derived CDR1 and CDR2 are SGHRS and YFSETQ. CDR3 length: 15 residues. Trimming took 4 bases from V and 7 from J; bases not matched to a gene: 8. CDR3 bases: TGCGCCAGCAGCGCCCTAGCGGGAGTAGAGAATGAGCAGTTCTTC. Its translation: CASSALAGVENEQFF. Full variable domain (rest looked up from reference TRBV5-1 and TRBJ2-1): KAGVTQTPRYLIKTRGQQVTLSCSPISGHRSVSWYQQTPGQGLQFLFEYFSETQRNKGNFPGRFSGRQFSNSRSEMNVSTLELGDSALYLCASSALAGVENEQFFGPGTRLTVL.

For the CDR3, the DNA is TGTGCCAGCAGCCACAACCGGGGCCTCAATCAGCCCCAGCATTTT. Protein: CASSHNRGLNQPQHF. This chain links TRBV5-8 with TRBJ1-5; perhaps TRBD1 as D (5 bases). CDR3 length: 15 amino acids. Trimming left V 4 bases short and J 3 bases short, with 14 bases between. Germline V gene data show CDR1 as SGHTS and CDR2 as YDEGEE.

The V call is TRBV5-1, the J call TRBJ2-1; D is undetermined. CDR1 is SGHRS and CDR2 is YFSETQ in the germline V gene. CDR3 length: 15 residues. The V end lost 0 bases, the J end lost 9 bases, and 16 bases lay between the germline ends. CDR3 in DNA: TGCGCCAGCAGCTTGGCCCAGCCGTCCTTTGGTGAGCAGTTCTTC. This codes for CASSLAQPSFGEQFF.

The chain recombines TRBV4-3 with TRBJ2-2; 7 bases match TRBD1. The CDR3 is 14 residues long. Germline V gene data show CDR1 as LGHNA and CDR2 as YSLEER. V shed 5 bases and J 7 bases; nucleotides not matched to a gene: 7. The CDR3 region is CASSIDRAGGELFF. CDR3 in DNA: TGCGCCAGCAGCATTGACAGGGCTGGCGGGGAGCTGTTTTTT.

V gene TRBV19 combines with J gene TRBJ2-2; 11 bases align to TRBD2. The V gene's germline CDR1 is LNHDA and CDR2 SQIVND (reference sequence). CDR3 length equals 16 residues. J lost 5 bases, V lost 5 bases, and 7 bases had no gene match. The CDR3 spells CASSDSGRAGTGELFF. The DNA for the CDR3 is TGTGCCAGTAGTGATAGCGGGAGGGCCGGGACCGGGGAGCTGTTTTTT.

The genes are TRBV28 and TRBJ1-5; TRBD1 matches at 7 bases. The CDR3 is made up of 13 amino acids. V dropped 5 bases and J dropped 9; count of bases not matched to a gene: 7. Per germline, CDR1 MDHEN and CDR2 SYDVKM. In DNA, the CDR3 is TGTGCCAGCAGTATCCACAGGGGACTGCCCCAGCATTTT. Translation gives CASSIHRGLPQHF.

The chain carries TRBV2 and TRBJ1-2; possible D gene TRBD1, 6 bases. The germline CDR1 and CDR2 sequences are SNHLY and FYNNEI. The CDR3 contains 12 residues. V lost 3 bases and J 8 bases, leaving 10 bases between the germline ends. The chain's CDR3 is CASSDLGGGYTF. CDR3 DNA: TGTGCCAGCAGTGATTTGGGGGGCGGCTACACCTTC.

This rearrangement joins TRBV27 to TRBJ1-5; possibly TRBD1 for D (5 bases). The CDR3 has 12 amino acids. Germline V lookup: CDR1 MNHEY, CDR2 SMNVEV (reference sequence). V lost 3 bases, J lost 7 bases, and 7 bases lay in between. The CDR3 nucleotides read TGTGCCAGCAGTTTCAGGGAGCAGCCCCAGCATTTT. The encoded protein is CASSFREQPQHF.

This sequence joins TRBV5-1 and TRBJ2-3, with D perhaps matching TRBD1 (5 bases). The CDR3 covers 13 residues. Germline V lookup: CDR1 SGHRS, CDR2 YFSETQ. With 4 bases removed from V and 5 bases from J, the gap between germline ends came to 11 bases. The CDR3 coding sequence is TGCGCCAGCAGCCGGTTCACAGGAGATACGCAGTATTTT. Amino acids: CASSRFTGDTQYF.

This chain connects TRBV6-5 to TRBJ1-1; the D is unclear. The CDR3 consists of 13 residues. V lost 3 bases and J 3 bases, leaving 8 bases between the germline ends. The germline gives CDR1 MNHEY, CDR2 SVGAGI. CDR3 DNA sequence: TGTGCCAGCAGTTATGAGGATTACACTGAAGCTTTCTTT. Translation: CASSYEDYTEAFF.

V usage is TRBV6-5 and J usage is TRBJ2-3; D uncertain. Looked up from germline, CDR1 is MNHEY and CDR2 is SVGAGI. The length of the CDR3 is 12 residues. Trimming stripped 6 bases from V and 9 bases from J, with 13 bases between. CDR3 amino acids: CASSPRLGTQYF. The CDR3 nucleotides read TGTGCCAGCAGCCCCCGGTTGGGCACGCAGTATTTT.

This rearrangement joins TRBV4-2 to TRBJ2-3, with D perhaps TRBD2 (6 bases). The CDR3 totals 16 residues. Germline V gene data show CDR1 as LGHNA and CDR2 as YNFKEQ. V lost 5 bases and J 1 base, leaving 16 bases between the germline ends. CDR3: CASSTISGPGTDTQYF. DNA of the CDR3: TGTGCCAGCAGCACTATTAGCGGTCCCGGCACAGATACGCAGTATTTT.

This clone was found once. This rearrangement joins TRBV18 to TRBJ2-3; D call uncertain. The V end was cut by 4 bases, the J end by 2 bases, with 16 bases between. This CDR3 comprises 16 residues. The V gene's germline CDR1 is KGHSH and CDR2 LQKENI. For the CDR3, the DNA is TGTGCCAGCTCACAGTCCCTCCAAGCATCCACAGATACGCAGTATTTT. Translated, it gives CASSQSLQASTDTQYF.

This sequence joins TRBV7-6 and TRBJ2-3, with 9 bases that match TRBD2. V shed 2 bases, J shed 2 bases, and the junction held 5 bases outside the gene matches. CDR1 is SGHVS, CDR2 FNYEAQ, per germline. The CDR3 spans 16 residues. CDR3 sequence reads: CASSLTTSGITDTQYF. Written as DNA, the CDR3 is TGTGCCAGCAGCTTAACGACTAGCGGAATCACAGATACGCAGTATTTT.